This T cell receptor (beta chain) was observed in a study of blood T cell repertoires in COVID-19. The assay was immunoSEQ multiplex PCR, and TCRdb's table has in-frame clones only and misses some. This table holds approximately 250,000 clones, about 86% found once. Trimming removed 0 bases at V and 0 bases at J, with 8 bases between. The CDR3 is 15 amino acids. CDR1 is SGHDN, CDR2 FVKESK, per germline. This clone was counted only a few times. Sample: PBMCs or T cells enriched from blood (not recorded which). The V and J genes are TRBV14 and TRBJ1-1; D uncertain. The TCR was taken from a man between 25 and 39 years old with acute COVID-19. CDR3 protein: CASSQDPVMNTEAFF. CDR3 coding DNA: TGTGCCAGCAGCCAAGATCCAGTTATGAACACTGAAGCTTTCTTT.